The 6 T cell receptor beta chains presented below share a single source sample, sequenced in a study of blood T cells in healthy people across ages (dated by TCRdb to the mid-2010s). Receptor libraries were prepared by 5' RACE. Data came from an Illumina HiSeq 2500. A second PCR of about 7 to 12 cycles was run with a J-beta primer mix and a sample-barcoded 5' primer. TCRdb's own reprocessing of the public reads used fastp at Q25 and MiXCR and kept productive beta chains. Rows are unified per CDR3 protein, each entry keeping the most common DNA and genes. The sample contains about 1.4 million distinct CDR3 sequences, approximately 59% of them found a single time. The top ten clones comprise 6.5% to 8.5% of the sample. Sequenced material: blood. Source of these receptors: a man younger than 35 in good health.

This clonotype has a single count. In DNA form, the CDR3 reads TGTGCCAGCAGCCCCCCCGGGGTAGCAGAGACCCAGTACTTC. Translating it yields CASSPPGVAETQYF. The chain joins TRBV28 to TRBJ2-7, with D perhaps TRBD2 (5 bases). The J call may be incorrect, as the DNA end agrees better with TRBJ2-5. The CDR3 spans 14 residues. Germline V gene sequence: CDR1 MDHEN, CDR2 SYDVKM.

CDR3 nucleotides: TGCAGCGTTGTTAGCGGGAGGAGCTCCTACGAGCAGTACTTC. This gives the protein CSVVSGRSSYEQYF. This sequence joins TRBV29-1 and TRBJ2-7; 10 nucleotides line up with TRBD2. CDR3 length: 14 residues. Per the germline V gene, CDR1 is SQVTM and CDR2 is ANQGSEA. V shed 4 bases, J shed 0 bases, and the junction held 3 bases outside the gene matches.

This sequence joins TRBV7-2 and TRBJ2-1; 9 positions agree with TRBD2. The J call is uncertain, as TRBJ2-7 better fits the DNA end. CDR3 size: 16 residues. Germline CDR1 SGHTA, CDR2 FQGNSA. The CDR3 spells CASSLRRTSVDNEQYF. In DNA, the CDR3 is TGTGCCAGCAGCTTACGGCGGACTAGCGTAGACAATGAGCAGTACTTC.

The chain joins TRBV9 to TRBJ1-4; 10 bases line up with TRBD1. The trim removed 0 bases at V and 8 bases at J, leaving 10 bases unmatched. CDR3 size: 17 residues. The germline gives CDR1 SGDLS, CDR2 YYNGEE. The chain's CDR3 is CASSVGVTGGAIEKLFF. The CDR3 DNA reads as TGTGCCAGCAGCGTAGGAGTGACAGGGGGCGCGATCGAAAAACTGTTTTTT.

This clonotype was counted only a few times. The chain uses TRBV7-6 and TRBJ2-4; TRBD2 agrees at 9 bases. Germline CDR1 SGHVS, CDR2 FNYEAQ. This CDR3 spans 16 amino acids. The J segment lost 3 bases and the V segment lost 5 bases, leaving 8 bases of the junction unmatched. The CDR3: CASSQPSGKGKNIQYF. CDR3 in DNA: TGTGCCAGCAGCCAACCTAGCGGGAAAGGCAAAAACATTCAGTACTTC.

This chain's CDR3 is CASRQGQSEAFF. The DNA for the CDR3 is TGCGCCAGCAGGCAAGGGCAATCTGAAGCTTTCTTT. The gene calls are TRBV10-2 and TRBJ1-1; D uncertain. The CDR3 loop spans 12 amino acids. Germline V CDR1 and CDR2: WSHSY, SAAADI. V was cut by 6 bases and J by 6 bases, with 11 bases left in between.